One and the same sample provided the 10 T cell receptor beta chains below, sequenced in a study of lymphopenia after photon versus proton radiotherapy. TCRdb's table, derived via immunoSEQ multiplex PCR, lists solely in-frame clones and lacks some. The sample records tens of thousands of clones, approximately 84% being singletons. The material was peripheral blood, obtained from a patient treated with proton-based radiotherapy. The receptors shown here come from a man aged 55 to 69 with pancreatic cancer.

This chain uses TRBV28 with TRBJ1-4; D is unresolved. V dropped 6 bases and J dropped 5 bases, with 13 bases sitting between them. This CDR3 region has 14 residues. The germline V gene has CDR1 MDHEN and CDR2 SYDVKM. The CDR3 spells CASRLSSWNEKLFF. CDR3 DNA: TGTGCCAGCAGGTTGTCGAGTTGGAATGAAAAACTGTTTTTT. Full variable domain (rest looked up from reference TRBV28 and TRBJ1-4): DVKVTQSSRYLVKRTGEKVFLECVQDMDHENMFWYRQDPGLGLRLIYFSYDVKMKEKGDIPEGYSVSREKKERFSLILESASTNQTSMYLCASRLSSWNEKLFFGSGTQLSVL.

The chain has TRBV2 and TRBJ2-6; D not resolved. This CDR3 has 14 amino acids. Trimming stripped 6 bases from V and 3 bases from J, with 9 bases between. In germline, CDR1 is SNHLY, CDR2 FYNNEI. The DNA for the CDR3 is TGTGCCAGCAGCTATGACCGTGGGGCCAACGTCCTGACTTTC. This codes for CASSYDRGANVLTF.

This chain uses TRBV5-5 with TRBJ1-5; TRBD1 matches 9 bases. Germline V gene sequence: CDR1 SGHKS, CDR2 YYEKEE (reference sequence). V lost 0 bases and J lost 10; bases outside the gene matches: 8. This CDR3 has 15 residues. CDR3 coding DNA: TGTGCCAGCAGCTTGGCCGTCCCGGGACAGGGTCCCCAGCATTTT. It codes for CASSLAVPGQGPQHF. Together with reference TRBV5-5 and TRBJ1-5, the CDR3 gives the full variable domain: DAGVTQSPTHLIKTRGQQVTLRCSPISGHKSVSWYQQVLGQGPQFIFQYYEKEERGRGNFPDRFSARQFPNYSSELNVNALLLGDSALYLCASSLAVPGQGPQHFGDGTRLSIL.

V is TRBV18 and J is TRBJ2-2; 12 bases are a match to TRBD1. Trimming at V came to 2 bases and at J to 3 bases, leaving 1 base not matched to a gene. The CDR3 has 16 residues. Looked up from germline, CDR1 is KGHSH and CDR2 is LQKENI. The CDR3 nucleotides are TGTGCCAGCTCACCAGGGACAGGGGGCGACACCGGGGAGCTGTTTTTT. Translating gives CASSPGTGGDTGELFF.

J is TRBJ2-5 and V is TRBV9; 8 bases map to TRBD2. CDR1 is SGDLS and CDR2 is YYNGEE in the germline V gene. The CDR3 extends over 16 amino acids. The V segment lost 2 bases and the J segment 4 bases; nucleotides outside the gene matches: 10. CDR3 DNA sequence: TGTGCCAGCAGCGTCGCCCCGGGGGGGAGAGGAGAGACCCAGTACTTC. This encodes CASSVAPGGRGETQYF.

The chain links TRBV18 to TRBJ2-7; the match to TRBD2 covers 9 bases. Trimming removed 0 bases from V and 5 bases from J; junction bases left unmatched: 8. The CDR3 extends over 16 amino acids. From germline, CDR1 is KGHSH and CDR2 LQKENI. For the CDR3, the DNA is TGTGCCAGCTCACCACCTGGTAGCGGGAGTGTACACGAGCAGTACTTC. Its protein is CASSPPGSGSVHEQYF.

About this clone itself: The sample carries other DNA sequences with the same CDR3. The rearrangement uses TRBV18 and TRBJ2-3; no firm D call. CDR1 and CDR2 from the germline V gene are KGHSH and LQKENI. The CDR3 has 12 amino acids. V lost 3 bases to trimming and J lost 3 bases, with 4 bases between them. The CDR3 nucleotides read TGTGCCAGCTCACCTGCGACAGATACGCAGTATTTT. This translates into CASSPATDTQYF.

The chain links TRBV4-3 to TRBJ2-6; 10 positions agree with TRBD1. CDR3 size: 17 residues. Germline-derived CDR1 and CDR2 are LGHNA and YSLEER. After removal of 4 bases from V and 1 base from J, the junction contained 4 bases not matched to a gene. CDR3 sequence (DNA): TGCGCCAGCAGCCGAGGACAGGGGGGGTCTGGGGCCAACGTCCTGACTTTC. It specifies CASSRGQGGSGANVLTF.

The chain is built from TRBV6-6 and TRBJ1-5, with D possibly being TRBD1 (5 bases). V lost 6 bases to trimming and J lost 9 bases, with 9 bases between them. Germline loops: CDR1 MNHNY, CDR2 SVGAGI (reference sequence). CDR3 length equals 11 residues. Here the CDR3 reads CASRGGGPQHF. DNA of the CDR3: TGTGCCAGCAGGGGGGGAGGGCCCCAGCATTTT.

The V and J genes are TRBV6-6 and TRBJ1-5; no definite D call. Germline V gene data show CDR1 as MNHNY and CDR2 as SVGAGI (reference sequence). V was shortened by 3 bases and J by 0 bases, with 9 bases between the two germline ends. The CDR3 totals 15 residues. The CDR3 sequence is CASSYSGRSNQPQHF. The CDR3 coding sequence is TGTGCCAGCAGTTATTCAGGTCGTAGCAATCAGCCCCAGCATTTT.